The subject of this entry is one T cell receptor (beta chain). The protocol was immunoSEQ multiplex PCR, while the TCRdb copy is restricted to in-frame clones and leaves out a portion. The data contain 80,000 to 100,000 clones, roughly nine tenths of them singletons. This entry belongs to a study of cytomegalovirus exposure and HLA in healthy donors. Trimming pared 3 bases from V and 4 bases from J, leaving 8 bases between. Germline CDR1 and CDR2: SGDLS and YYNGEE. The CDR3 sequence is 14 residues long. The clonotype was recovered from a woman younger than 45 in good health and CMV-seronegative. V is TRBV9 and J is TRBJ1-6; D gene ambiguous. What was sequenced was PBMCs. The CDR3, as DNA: TGTGCCAGCAGCGAAACTTCGTATAATTCACCCCTCCACTTT. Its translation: CASSETSYNSPLHF.